Listed below are T cell receptor beta chains from one sample, sequenced in a study of Ad26.COV2.S vaccination and SARS-CoV-2 variants. The repertoire was sequenced with immunoSEQ multiplex PCR; TCRdb's copy has only in-frame clones and lacks some. The repertoire consists of fewer than 400,000 clones, with about 88% occurring once and the leading ten covering over 1.5%. Material: peripheral blood, obtained in a trial of Ad26.COV2.S vaccine versus placebo. The receptors here all came from a person aged 18-60 years who received the Ad26.COV2.S COVID-19 vaccine or a placebo. The CDR3 runs from the conserved cysteine through the conserved F or W. Fields, in order: CDR3 DNA, CDR3 protein, J gene, D gene, clone size, V gene. The D gene is left open where the match is weak. Some rows have no size entry. The others give once, few or many, or a class for an expanded clone.

CDR3nt: TGCAGTGCCCATTCCGAAGAGACCCAGTACTTC
CDR3aa: CSAHSEETQYF
j_gene: TRBJ2-5
d_gene: -
abundance: few
v_gene: TRBV20-1

CDR3nt: TGTGCCATCAGTGAGGAGGACCATGAGCAGTTCTTC
CDR3aa: CAISEEDHEQFF
j_gene: TRBJ2-1
d_gene: -
abundance: -
v_gene: TRBV10-3

CDR3nt: TGTGCCAGCAGTGGGGGGCCCGGGGACAGGTCCTACGAGCAGTACTTC
CDR3aa: CASSGGPGDRSYEQYF
j_gene: TRBJ2-7
d_gene: TRBD1
abundance: -
v_gene: TRBV2

CDR3nt: TGCGCCAGCAGTCCGGGACTAGCGGGAGGGCCTAGAGGACAGACCTACGAGCAGTACTTC
CDR3aa: CASSPGLAGGPRGQTYEQYF
j_gene: TRBJ2-7
d_gene: TRBD2
abundance: -
v_gene: TRBV5-1

CDR3nt: TGCGCCAGCAGCTATCTGTCTGGAGTTACCACAGATACGCAGTATTTT
CDR3aa: CASSYLSGVTTDTQYF
j_gene: TRBJ2-3
d_gene: -
abundance: -
v_gene: TRBV4-1

CDR3nt: TGTGCCAGCAGTTCTGATATGGTCTTTATAACTGGTGGCTACACCTTC
CDR3aa: CASSSDMVFITGGYTF
j_gene: TRBJ1-2
d_gene: -
abundance: -
v_gene: TRBV28

CDR3nt: TGTGCCAGCAGCCCCTGGACAGGGGCAATGAACACTGAAGCTTTCTTT
CDR3aa: CASSPWTGAMNTEAFF
j_gene: TRBJ1-1
d_gene: TRBD1
abundance: -
v_gene: TRBV7-2

CDR3nt: TGTGCCAGCAGCCAAGCGGTATTGGGGAATGAGCAGTTCTTC
CDR3aa: CASSQAVLGNEQFF
j_gene: TRBJ2-1
d_gene: -
abundance: -
v_gene: TRBV3-1/TRBV3-2

CDR3nt: TGTGCCATCAGTGAAGCTCGCTATGGCTACACCTTC
CDR3aa: CAISEARYGYTF
j_gene: TRBJ1-2
d_gene: -
abundance: -
v_gene: TRBV10-3

CDR3nt: TGTGCCAGCAGCCAGACGGTAAATCAGCCCCAGCATTTT
CDR3aa: CASSQTVNQPQHF
j_gene: TRBJ1-5
d_gene: -
abundance: -
v_gene: TRBV12-3/TRBV12-4

CDR3nt: TGTGCCAGCAGCTTTTGGGGTGGACGCTACAATGAGCAGTTCTTC
CDR3aa: CASSFWGGRYNEQFF
j_gene: TRBJ2-1
d_gene: -
abundance: -
v_gene: TRBV11-2

CDR3nt: TGTGCCAGCAGCTTAGATCGGGGCGGTACGCAGTATTTT
CDR3aa: CASSLDRGGTQYF
j_gene: TRBJ2-3
d_gene: -
abundance: -
v_gene: TRBV11-2

CDR3nt: TGTGCCTGGAGGCCCCGGGTGGGGACAGGGGTTTTCGAGACCCAGTACTTC
CDR3aa: CAWRPRVGTGVFETQYF
j_gene: TRBJ2-5
d_gene: TRBD1
abundance: few
v_gene: TRBV30

CDR3nt: TGTGCCAGCAGTTACCGGGGGGTACGGGACGAGCAGTACTTC
CDR3aa: CASSYRGVRDEQYF
j_gene: TRBJ2-7
d_gene: TRBD2
abundance: -
v_gene: TRBV6-2/TRBV6-3

CDR3nt: TGTGCCAGCAGTAACCGGGCAACTAATTCACCCCTCCACTTT
CDR3aa: CASSNRATNSPLHF
j_gene: TRBJ1-6
d_gene: -
abundance: -
v_gene: TRBV28

CDR3nt: TGTGCCTGGAGTGTAGAGAACGGGGAGCTGTTTTTT
CDR3aa: CAWSVENGELFF
j_gene: TRBJ2-2
d_gene: -
abundance: -
v_gene: TRBV30

CDR3nt: TGTGCCAGCAGCCCGGGTTTAGCGGGAGGACAAGAGACCCAGTACTTC
CDR3aa: CASSPGLAGGQETQYF
j_gene: TRBJ2-5
d_gene: TRBD2
abundance: -
v_gene: TRBV3-1/TRBV3-2

CDR3nt: TGTGCCAGCAGTTTTATCGGGTACGGGGCCAACGTCCTGACTTTC
CDR3aa: CASSFIGYGANVLTF
j_gene: TRBJ2-6
d_gene: -
abundance: -
v_gene: TRBV28

CDR3nt: TGTGCCAGCAGCCTGAGAGTAGGTTCCGAGCAGTACTTC
CDR3aa: CASSLRVGSEQYF
j_gene: TRBJ2-7
d_gene: -
abundance: -
v_gene: TRBV3-1/TRBV3-2